These 25 T cell receptor beta chains originate from one sample sequenced in a study of blood T cell repertoires in COVID-19. Some clones are missing from TCRdb's copy, which holds only in-frame ones; the method was immunoSEQ multiplex PCR. The sample holds around 230,000 clones; 75% to 85% are singletons and the top ten take 2% to 2.5%. The specimen was peripheral blood. These receptors came from a man aged 40-49 years who had recovered from COVID-19.

J is TRBJ2-1 and V is TRBV19; maybe TRBD1 (6 bases). CDR3 length equals 16 residues. Germline CDR1 reads LNHDA; CDR2 reads SQIVND (reference sequence). V was clipped by 5 bases and J by 4 bases, with 18 bases between them. The CDR3 DNA reads TGTGCCAGTAGTCCCGTGGGACAACCCCCTTACAATGAGCAGTTCTTC. This codes for CASSPVGQPPYNEQFF.

CDR3 residues: CASSYSTSGGNTQYF. The CDR3 region has the DNA TGTGCCAGCAGTTACTCGACTAGCGGGGGGAATACGCAGTATTTT. The rearrangement joins TRBV6-2 or TRBV6-3 to TRBJ2-3; 13 bases are shared with TRBD2. CDR1 is MNHEY and CDR2 is SVGEGT in the germline V gene. The length of the CDR3 is 15 residues. V lost 0 bases, J lost 7 bases, and 1 base stayed unmatched.

This clone was picked up one time. The chain recombines TRBV10-3 with TRBJ1-6, with D maybe TRBD1 (5 bases). The CDR3 extends over 15 amino acids. With 3 bases removed from V and 8 bases from J, the gap between germline ends came to 14 bases. Per the germline V gene, CDR1 is ENHRY and CDR2 is SYGVKD. This CDR3 reads CAISDRALGDSPLHF. As DNA, the CDR3 is TGTGCCATCAGTGACAGGGCCCTTGGGGATTCACCCCTCCACTTT.

The chain employs TRBV11-3 and TRBJ1-6; D gene uncertain. Trimming removed 4 bases from V and 3 bases from J, with 10 bases in between. Germline values: CDR1 SGHNT, CDR2 YENEEA. There are 15 residues in the CDR3. DNA of the CDR3: TGTGCCAGCAGCTCCCGGGATTACTATAATTCACCCCTCCACTTT. Amino acid sequence: CASSSRDYYNSPLHF.

This chain links TRBV7-2 with TRBJ1-2; 12 nucleotides line up with TRBD1. Germline V gene data show CDR1 as SGHTA and CDR2 as FQGNSA. The V and J ends lost 2 bases and 6 bases, in that order; junction bases with no gene match: 4. The CDR3 length is 15 residues. CDR3: CASSLKGQGADGYTF. The CDR3 coding sequence is TGTGCCAGCAGCTTAAAGGGACAGGGGGCAGATGGCTACACCTTC. The entire variable domain, with the rest obtained from reference TRBV7-2 and TRBJ1-2, is as follows: GAGVSQSPSNKVTEKGKDVELRCDPISGHTALYWYRQSLGQGLEFLIYFQGNSAPDKSGLPSDRFSAERTGGSVSTLTIQRTQQEDSAVYLCASSLKGQGADGYTFGSGTRLTVV.

This rearrangement joins TRBV7-9 to TRBJ1-2, with D possibly being TRBD1 (6 bases). V lost 5 bases, J lost 7 bases, and 14 bases lay in between. CDR3 size: 13 residues. Germline V gene sequence: CDR1 SEHNR, CDR2 FQNEAQ (reference sequence). CDR3 sequence (DNA): TGTGCCAGCAGCCAGGCACAGGGAAGTGGCTACACCTTC. The encoded protein is CASSQAQGSGYTF.

The rearrangement joins TRBV7-9 to TRBJ1-5, with D perhaps TRBD1 (6 bases). V was clipped by 4 bases and J by 5 bases, with 12 bases between them. Germline V gene lookup returns CDR1 SEHNR and CDR2 FQNEAQ (reference sequence). The CDR3 loop spans 14 amino acids. DNA of the CDR3: TGTGCCAGCAGCTGGGGGCCTAATGATCAGCCCCAGCATTTT. Its protein is CASSWGPNDQPQHF.

This CDR3 reads CASSVIEGTGEYEQYF. CDR3 bases: TGTGCCAGCAGTGTGATAGAGGGGACAGGGGAATACGAGCAGTACTTC. The chain recombines TRBV6-1 with TRBJ2-7; 10 nucleotides agree with TRBD1. J was trimmed by 4 bases and V by 4 bases; bases with no gene match: 10. The germline V gene encodes CDR1 MNHNS and CDR2 SASEGT. The CDR3 runs 16 residues.

In its sample, this clone was seen once. The V gene is TRBV4-3, the J gene TRBJ2-3, with D maybe TRBD1 (5 bases). Germline V lookup: CDR1 LGHNA, CDR2 YSLEER. The CDR3 spans 13 residues. Trimming left V 6 bases short and J 1 base short, with 8 bases between. The CDR3, as DNA: TGCGCCAGCAGTAAAGGGGGCACAGATACGCAGTATTTT. This codes for CASSKGGTDTQYF.

V gene TRBV20-1 combines with J gene TRBJ1-2; 9 bases align to TRBD1. V lost 6 bases and J lost 8; bases outside the gene matches: 10. This CDR3 contains 13 residues. Germline-derived CDR1 and CDR2 are DFQATT and SNEGSKA (reference sequence). The CDR3 loop is CSASIQGARGYTF. CDR3 bases: TGCAGTGCGAGTATACAGGGGGCACGGGGCTACACCTTC.

The rearrangement links TRBV11-3 to TRBJ2-3, with D tentatively TRBD1 (6 bases). The CDR3 covers 16 residues. V was trimmed by 5 bases and J by 0 bases, leaving 15 bases between them. From germline, CDR1 is SGHNT and CDR2 YENEEA. The CDR3 loop is CASSPGTLKSTDTQYF. The CDR3 bases are TGTGCCAGCAGCCCTGGGACACTCAAAAGCACAGATACGCAGTATTTT.

V is TRBV27 and J is TRBJ2-3, with D uncertain. Germline loops: CDR1 MNHEY, CDR2 SMNVEV (reference sequence). The CDR3 length is 14 residues. V was trimmed by 5 bases and J by 0 bases, leaving 9 bases between them. The CDR3 nucleotides read TGTGCCAGCAGTCCACACGGGAGCACAGATACGCAGTATTTT. Its protein is CASSPHGSTDTQYF.

The rearrangement joins TRBV5-4 to TRBJ1-2, with TRBD1 matching over 10 bases. V dropped 6 bases and J dropped 0; count of bases not matched to a gene: 5. CDR3 length: 15 amino acids. CDR1 is SGHNT, CDR2 YYREEE, per germline (reference sequence). CDR3 bases: TGTGCCAGCACCACCGGGACAGGGGCTAACTATGGCTACACCTTC. It yields the protein CASTTGTGANYGYTF.

This clone was detected only a few times. This chain connects TRBV4-1 to TRBJ2-7; D is perhaps TRBD2 (6 bases). Germline V gene data show CDR1 as MGHRA and CDR2 as YSYEKL. There are 14 residues in the CDR3. The V end lost 4 bases, the J end lost 4 bases, and 14 bases lay between the germline ends. The DNA of the CDR3 is TGCGCCAGCAGCCGAGGGGACTCCGCATACGAGCAGTACTTC. This codes for CASSRGDSAYEQYF.

The rearrangement links TRBV19 to TRBJ2-5; D is perhaps TRBD1 (6 bases). Deletions cut 0 bases from V and 1 base from J, with 9 bases between. This CDR3 contains 15 residues. Per the germline V gene, CDR1 is LNHDA and CDR2 is SQIVND (reference sequence). The CDR3 is CASSIDGTLQETQYF. CDR3 DNA sequence: TGTGCCAGTAGTATAGACGGGACACTCCAAGAGACCCAGTACTTC.

The chain is built from TRBV6-5 and TRBJ1-2; D ambiguous. The V and J ends lost 2 bases and 8 bases respectively, with 15 bases between them. This CDR3 region has 14 residues. CDR1 is MNHEY, CDR2 SVGAGI, per germline. The CDR3 bases are TGTGCCAGCAGTTACGTCGGGGAGGGTACGGGCTACACCTTC. Translated: CASSYVGEGTGYTF.

This sequence joins TRBV21-1 and TRBJ2-7; the table names TRBD1, a call not compared with the DNA. TRBV21-1 has pseudogene status. The CDR3 contains 15 residues. The CDR3 is CASSMWDRGTGEQYF. CDR3 DNA: TGTGCCAGCAGCATGTGGGACAGGGGGACGGGGGAGCAGTACTTC.

The CDR3 loop is CASSGGGQTQYF. The CDR3 DNA reads as TGTGCCAGCAGCGGGGGGGGACAGACCCAGTACTTC. The genes are TRBV2 and TRBJ2-5; 8 bases are shared with TRBD2. CDR3 length: 12 residues. CDR1 and CDR2 from the germline V gene are SNHLY and FYNNEI. With 6 bases clipped from V and 6 bases from J, the junction kept 3 bases outside the gene matches.

This clone has only one observation. This chain joins TRBV16 and TRBJ2-5, with 8 nucleotides matching TRBD2. This CDR3 has 15 amino acids. Unmatched junction bases numbered 10, after V lost 6 bases and J lost 4 bases. Germline lookup yields CDR1 KGHSY and CDR2 FQNENV. The chain's CDR3 is CASRPAGAVVETQYF. The CDR3 nucleotides are TGTGCCAGCAGACCAGCGGGAGCAGTAGTAGAGACCCAGTACTTC.

The rearrangement joins TRBV29-1 to TRBJ2-3; D is perhaps TRBD2 (5 bases). Trimming removed 7 bases from V and 0 bases from J, with 23 bases in between. CDR1 and CDR2 from the germline V gene are SQVTM and ANQGSEA. CDR3 length: 17 amino acids. In nucleotides, the CDR3 is TGCAGCGCCGTGGGGAGCAGGCCGTTCTCTAGCACAGATACGCAGTATTTT. Protein: CSAVGSRPFSSTDTQYF.

The V gene is TRBV7-2, the J gene TRBJ2-2; D is possibly TRBD2 (7 bases). CDR1 and CDR2 from the germline V gene are SGHTA and FQGNSA. With 3 bases removed from V and 4 bases from J, the gap between germline ends came to 12 bases. The CDR3 has 15 residues. The CDR3 nucleotides are TGTGCCAGCAGCTTTAAAGGGGGGGGCACCGGGGAGCTGTTTTTT. It yields the protein CASSFKGGGTGELFF.

The chain links TRBV30 to TRBJ1-6, with D maybe TRBD1 (5 bases). The CDR3 is 14 amino acids. Trimming stripped 5 bases from V and 7 bases from J, with 15 bases between. Germline assignment: CDR1 GTSNPN and CDR2 SVGIG (reference sequence). The CDR3: CAWAPGRENSPLHF. DNA for the CDR3: TGTGCCTGGGCGCCGGGACGGGAGAATTCACCCCTCCACTTT.

In this sample, this clone turned up a few times. The chain links TRBV5-1 to TRBJ2-2, with D perhaps TRBD2 (6 bases). V dropped 4 bases and J dropped 4 bases, with 14 bases sitting between them. The germline CDR1 and CDR2 sequences are SGHRS and YFSETQ. This CDR3 spans 15 amino acids. The CDR3, as DNA: TGCGCCAGCAGCACACAGGACGGGGGCACCGGGGAGCTGTTTTTT. This encodes CASSTQDGGTGELFF.

This chain links TRBV7-9 with TRBJ2-5, with 7 positions matching TRBD1. Per the germline V gene, CDR1 is SEHNR and CDR2 is FQNEAQ (reference sequence). Germline trimming cut 2 bases from V and 5 bases from J; bases unmatched to any gene: 11. The CDR3 has 16 residues. The CDR3 loop reads CASSLSRAGGRETQYF. In DNA form, the CDR3 reads TGTGCCAGCAGCTTATCCCGTGCAGGGGGAAGGGAGACCCAGTACTTC.

In its sample, this clone was seen a few times. The J gene is TRBJ2-3, the V gene TRBV6-5; TRBD2 aligns across 9 bases. Germline assignment: CDR1 MNHEY and CDR2 SVGAGI. This CDR3 is 14 amino acids long. The V gene end was trimmed by 5 bases and the J gene end by 10 bases; junction bases not matched to a gene: 10. The CDR3 sequence: CASSPPGGGAAQYF. CDR3 sequence (DNA): TGTGCCAGCAGTCCCCCCGGCGGGGGGGCGGCGCAGTATTTT.